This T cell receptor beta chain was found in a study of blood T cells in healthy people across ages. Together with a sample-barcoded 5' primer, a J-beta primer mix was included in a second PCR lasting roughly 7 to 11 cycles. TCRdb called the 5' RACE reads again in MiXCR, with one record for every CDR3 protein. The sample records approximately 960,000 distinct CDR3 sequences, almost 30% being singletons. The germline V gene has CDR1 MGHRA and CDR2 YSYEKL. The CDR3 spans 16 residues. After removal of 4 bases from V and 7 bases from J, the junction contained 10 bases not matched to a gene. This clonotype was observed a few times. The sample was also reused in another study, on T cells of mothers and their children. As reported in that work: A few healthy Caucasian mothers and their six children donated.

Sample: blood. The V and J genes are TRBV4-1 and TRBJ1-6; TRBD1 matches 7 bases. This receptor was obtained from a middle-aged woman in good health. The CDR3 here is CASSRIPDRANSPLHF. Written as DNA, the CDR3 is TGCGCCAGCAGCCGTATACCCGACAGGGCCAATTCACCCCTCCACTTT.